This T cell receptor (beta chain) appears in the sequencing data of a study of blood T cell repertoires in COVID-19. Study context: Sources were T cells, B-cell-depleted T cells, or PBMCs; the material itself was cDNA or gDNA.

In terms of age and location, participants ranged from about 18 to 95 years and lived in around 22 US areas. Each recovered donor of Cohort 3 presented with two negative PCRs, clearance, or symptom resolution. CDR3 length: 15 residues. CDR1 and CDR2 from the germline V gene are SGHRS and YFSETQ. The germline V and J ends were trimmed by 2 bases and 1 base, with 11 bases remaining between them. Using immunoSEQ multiplex PCR, the repertoire was profiled, and TCRdb retains in-frame clones only, with some absent. Here the sample spans fewer than 250,000 clones, about four fifths being singletons. Material for sequencing was PBMCs or T cells enriched from blood (not recorded which). This clonotype was obtained from a woman aged 25 to 39 who had recovered from COVID-19. The V and J genes are TRBV5-1 and TRBJ2-3, with D tentatively TRBD2 (5 bases). The CDR3 sequence: CASSFMGSGTDTQYF. Written as DNA, the CDR3 is TGCGCCAGCAGCTTTATGGGGAGTGGCACAGATACGCAGTATTTT.